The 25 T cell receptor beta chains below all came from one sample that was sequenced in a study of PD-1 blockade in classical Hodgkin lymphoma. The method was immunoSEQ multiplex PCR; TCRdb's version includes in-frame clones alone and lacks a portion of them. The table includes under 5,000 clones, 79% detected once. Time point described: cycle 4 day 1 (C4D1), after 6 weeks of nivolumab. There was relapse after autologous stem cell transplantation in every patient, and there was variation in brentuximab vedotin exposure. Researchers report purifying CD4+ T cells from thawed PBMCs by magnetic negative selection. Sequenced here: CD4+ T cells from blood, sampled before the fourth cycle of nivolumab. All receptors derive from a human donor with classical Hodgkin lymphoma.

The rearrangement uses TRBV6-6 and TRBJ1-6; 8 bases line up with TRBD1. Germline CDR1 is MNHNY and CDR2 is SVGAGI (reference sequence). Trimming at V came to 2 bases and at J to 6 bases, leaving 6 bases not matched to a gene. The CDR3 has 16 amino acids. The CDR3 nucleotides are TGTGCCAGCAGTTACGATTGGGGACAGGCTAATTCACCCCTCCACTTT. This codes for CASSYDWGQANSPLHF.

Written as DNA, the CDR3 is TGTGCCAGCAGTCCAGGTCCGCACCTACAAGAGACCCAGTACTTC. Translated: CASSPGPHLQETQYF. The chain carries TRBV27 and TRBJ2-5, with unresolved D. The CDR3 has 15 amino acids. Trimming took 5 bases from V and 2 from J, leaving 15 bases between them. CDR1 and CDR2 (germline): MNHEY, SMNVEV (reference sequence).

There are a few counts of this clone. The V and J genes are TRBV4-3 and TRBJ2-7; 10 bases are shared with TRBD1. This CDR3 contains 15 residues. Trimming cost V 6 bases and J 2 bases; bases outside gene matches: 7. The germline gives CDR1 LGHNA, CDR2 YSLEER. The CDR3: CASRVSGTGAYEQYF. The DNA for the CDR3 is TGCGCCAGCAGGGTTTCCGGGACAGGGGCCTACGAGCAGTACTTC.

Here the CDR3 DNA reads TGCACCAGCAGCCTTTGGAGCGGGGGGGCCACCGGGGAGCTGTTTTTT. It is translated as CTSSLWSGGATGELFF. V and J are TRBV1 and TRBJ2-2; the table assigns TRBD2, which was not confirmed against the DNA. TRBV1 is a pseudogene segment. This CDR3 spans 16 amino acids.

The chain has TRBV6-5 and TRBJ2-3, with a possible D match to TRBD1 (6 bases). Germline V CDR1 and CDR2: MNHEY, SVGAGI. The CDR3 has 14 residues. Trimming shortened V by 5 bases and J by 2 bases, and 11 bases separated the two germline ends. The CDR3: CASSKGTNTDTQYF. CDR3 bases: TGTGCCAGCAGTAAGGGGACAAACACAGATACGCAGTATTTT.

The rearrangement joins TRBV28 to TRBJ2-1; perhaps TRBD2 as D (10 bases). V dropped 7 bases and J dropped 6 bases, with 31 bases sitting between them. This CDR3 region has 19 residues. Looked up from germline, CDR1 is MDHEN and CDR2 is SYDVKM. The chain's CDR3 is CASTLAGTGLLAGVNEQFF. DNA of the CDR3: TGTGCCAGCACTCTAGCCGGGACAGGGCTTCTAGCGGGGGTCAATGAGCAGTTCTTC.

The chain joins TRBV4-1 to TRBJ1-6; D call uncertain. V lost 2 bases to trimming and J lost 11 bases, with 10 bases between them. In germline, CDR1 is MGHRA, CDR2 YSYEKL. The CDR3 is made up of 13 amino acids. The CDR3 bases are TGCGCCAGCAGCCAACTATCTTATCCACCCCTCCACTTT. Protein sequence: CASSQLSYPPLHF.

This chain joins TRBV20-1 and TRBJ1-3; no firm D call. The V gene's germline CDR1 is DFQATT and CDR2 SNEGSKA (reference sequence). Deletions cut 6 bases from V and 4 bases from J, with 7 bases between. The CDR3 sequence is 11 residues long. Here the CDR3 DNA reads TGCAGTGCCCCAGTCGGAAACACCATATATTTT. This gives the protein CSAPVGNTIYF.

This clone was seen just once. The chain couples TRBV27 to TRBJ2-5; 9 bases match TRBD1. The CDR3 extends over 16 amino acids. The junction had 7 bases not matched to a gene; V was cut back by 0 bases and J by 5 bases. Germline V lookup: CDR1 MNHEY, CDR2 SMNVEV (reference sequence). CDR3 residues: CASSLSLQGAGETQYF. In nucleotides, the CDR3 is TGTGCCAGCAGTTTATCCTTACAGGGGGCAGGGGAGACCCAGTACTTC.

The CDR3 is CASSYGIQYF. Written as DNA, the CDR3 is TGTGCCAGCAGTTACGGGATCCAGTACTTC. The chain employs TRBV6-6 and TRBJ2-4; D is uncertain. CDR1 is MNHNY and CDR2 is SVGAGI in the germline V gene (reference sequence). Trimming left V 2 bases short and J 13 bases short, with 6 bases between. This CDR3 region has 10 residues.

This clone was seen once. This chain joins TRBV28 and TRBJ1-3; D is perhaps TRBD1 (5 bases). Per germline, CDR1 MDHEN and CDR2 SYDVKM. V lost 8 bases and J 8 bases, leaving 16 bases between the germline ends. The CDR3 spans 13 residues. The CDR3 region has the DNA TGTGCCAGCCTACGGACAAATCTGCACACCATATATTTT. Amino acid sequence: CASLRTNLHTIYF.

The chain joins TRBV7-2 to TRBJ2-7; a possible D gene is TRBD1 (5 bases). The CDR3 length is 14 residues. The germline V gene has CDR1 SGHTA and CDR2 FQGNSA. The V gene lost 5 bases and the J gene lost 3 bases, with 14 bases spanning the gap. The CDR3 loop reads CASSPQGFSYEQYF. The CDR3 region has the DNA TGTGCCAGCAGCCCCCAGGGTTTTAGCTACGAGCAGTACTTC.

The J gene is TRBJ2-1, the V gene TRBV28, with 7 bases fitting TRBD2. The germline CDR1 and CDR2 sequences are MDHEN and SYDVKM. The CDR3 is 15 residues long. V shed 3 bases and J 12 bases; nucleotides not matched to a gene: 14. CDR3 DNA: TGTGCCAGCAGTTTCCAATGGACTAGTCAGCGCGGGCAGTTCTTC. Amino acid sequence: CASSFQWTSQRGQFF.

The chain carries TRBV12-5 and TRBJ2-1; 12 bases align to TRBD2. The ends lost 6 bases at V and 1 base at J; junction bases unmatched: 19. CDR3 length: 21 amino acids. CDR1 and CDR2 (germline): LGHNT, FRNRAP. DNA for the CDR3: TGTGCTAGTGGCTCCCATATCTCCGGGCTAGCGGGGGGGCGGTCCTACAATGAGCAGTTCTTC. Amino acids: CASGSHISGLAGGRSYNEQFF.

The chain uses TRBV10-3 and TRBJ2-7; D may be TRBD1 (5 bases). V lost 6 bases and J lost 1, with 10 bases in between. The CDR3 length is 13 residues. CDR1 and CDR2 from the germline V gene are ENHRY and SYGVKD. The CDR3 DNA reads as TGTGCCATCAGCTTCACAGGTTCCTACGAGCAGTACTTC. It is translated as CAISFTGSYEQYF.

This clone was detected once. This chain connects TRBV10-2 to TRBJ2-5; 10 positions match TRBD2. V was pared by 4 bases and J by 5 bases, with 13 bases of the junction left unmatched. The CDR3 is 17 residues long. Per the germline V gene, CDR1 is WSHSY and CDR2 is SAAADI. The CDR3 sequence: CASSGGPGTSAEETQYF. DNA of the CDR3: TGCGCCAGCAGTGGGGGGCCCGGGACTAGCGCGGAGGAGACCCAGTACTTC.

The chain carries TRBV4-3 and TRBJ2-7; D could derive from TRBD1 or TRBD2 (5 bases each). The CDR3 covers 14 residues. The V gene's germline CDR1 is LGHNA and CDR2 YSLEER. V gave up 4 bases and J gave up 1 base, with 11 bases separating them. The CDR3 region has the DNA TGCGCCAGCAGCCCCTGGGGGAGTTCCTACGAGCAGTACTTC. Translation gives CASSPWGSSYEQYF.

CDR3 DNA sequence: TGTGCCAGCAGCTTAGACGGGGTAGGGACAGGGGCGATAACGCAGTATTTT. This encodes CASSLDGVGTGAITQYF. The chain carries TRBV11-2 and TRBJ2-3; 10 bases match TRBD1. Germline loops: CDR1 SGHAT, CDR2 FQNNGV. This CDR3 spans 17 amino acids. V shed 0 bases, J shed 9 bases, and the junction held 12 bases outside the gene matches.

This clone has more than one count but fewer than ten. In DNA form, the CDR3 reads TGTGCCAGTAGATCGGGGACAGCGGGGGACTATGGCTACACCTTC. This codes for CASRSGTAGDYGYTF. J is TRBJ1-2 and V is TRBV19; 7 bases line up with TRBD1. The J segment lost 3 bases and the V segment lost 6 bases, leaving 10 bases of the junction unmatched. The CDR3 is 15 amino acids. CDR1 and CDR2 from the germline V gene are LNHDA and SQIVND (reference sequence). The full variable domain, rest sourced from reference TRBV19 and TRBJ1-2, is DGGITQSPKYLFRKEGQNVTLSCEQNLNHDAMYWYRQDPGQGLRLIYYSQIVNDFQKGDIAEGYSVSREKKESFPLTVTSAQKNPTAFYLCASRSGTAGDYGYTFGSGTRLTVV.

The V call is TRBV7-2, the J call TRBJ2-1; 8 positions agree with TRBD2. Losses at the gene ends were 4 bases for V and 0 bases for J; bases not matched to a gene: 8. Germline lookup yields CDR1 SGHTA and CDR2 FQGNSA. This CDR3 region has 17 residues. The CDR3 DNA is TGTGCCAGCAGCTCCCGGGGTAGCGGGGACTCCTACAATGAGCAGTTCTTC. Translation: CASSSRGSGDSYNEQFF.

CDR3: CASSAGHYGYTF. The CDR3 region has the DNA TGTGCCAGCTCTGCCGGTCACTATGGCTACACCTTC. The rearrangement links TRBV11-2 to TRBJ1-2; D remains ambiguous. Germline CDR1 is SGHAT and CDR2 is FQNNGV. CDR3 length: 12 residues. Trimming shortened V by 8 bases and J by 3 bases, and 10 bases separated the two germline ends.

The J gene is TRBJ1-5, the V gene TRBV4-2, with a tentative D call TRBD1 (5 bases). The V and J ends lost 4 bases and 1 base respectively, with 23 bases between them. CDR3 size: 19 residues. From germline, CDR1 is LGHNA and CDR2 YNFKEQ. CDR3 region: CASSPTPLGGELSNQPQHF. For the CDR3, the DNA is TGTGCCAGCAGCCCTACTCCCCTGGGAGGGGAGTTGAGCAATCAGCCCCAGCATTTT.

CDR3 sequence reads: CASSAGTVSYNEQFF. The CDR3 DNA sequence: TGTGCCAGCAGCGCCGGGACGGTATCCTACAATGAGCAGTTCTTC. The rearrangement links TRBV5-4 to TRBJ2-1, with D tentatively TRBD1 or TRBD2 (5 bases each). The V end lost 4 bases, the J end lost 1 base, and 12 bases lay between the germline ends. The germline gives CDR1 SGHNT, CDR2 YYREEE (reference sequence). The length of the CDR3 is 15 residues.

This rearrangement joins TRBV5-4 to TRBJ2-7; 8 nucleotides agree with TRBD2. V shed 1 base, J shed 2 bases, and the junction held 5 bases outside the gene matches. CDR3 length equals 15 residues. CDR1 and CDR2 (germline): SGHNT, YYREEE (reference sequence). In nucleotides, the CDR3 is TGTGCCAGCAGCTTGTTCGCGGGGGGAACCTACGAGCAGTACTTC. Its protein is CASSLFAGGTYEQYF. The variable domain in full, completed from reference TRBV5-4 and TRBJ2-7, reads ETGVTQSPTHLIKTRGQQVTLRCSSQSGHNTVSWYQQALGQGPQFIFQYYREEENGRGNFPPRFSGLQFPNYSSELNVNALELDDSALYLCASSLFAGGTYEQYFGPGTRLTVT.

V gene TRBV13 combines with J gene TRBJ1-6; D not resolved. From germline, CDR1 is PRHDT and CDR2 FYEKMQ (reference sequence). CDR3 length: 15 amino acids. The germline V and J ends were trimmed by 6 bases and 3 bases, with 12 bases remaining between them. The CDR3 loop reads CASSSTVFYNSPLHF. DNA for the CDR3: TGTGCCAGCAGTTCGACCGTCTTCTATAATTCACCCCTCCACTTT.